This is a list of T cell receptor beta chains from one sample in a study of T cell clones after liver transplantation. Sequencing used immunoSEQ multiplex PCR; TCRdb keeps in-frame clones, though not all of them. The data hold roughly 65,000 clones, with about 91% observed a single time. Sequences were derived from CD4+ T cells from blood, sampled around 27 months after liver transplant. Receptors were obtained from a human patient who received a liver transplant. Some of the T cells might come from the graft donor. Each CDR3 is given with its conserved first and last residue. A D gene is named only where the DNA matches it firmly. Some rows have no size entry. The others give once, few or many, or a class for an expanded clone.

d_call	j_call	clone_size	v_call	cdr3_aa	cdr3_nt
TRBD1	TRBJ1-3	.	TRBV6-6	CASSYSNRGTGNTIYF	TGTGCCAGCAGTTACTCGAACAGGGGAACAGGAAACACCATATATTTT
.	TRBJ2-7	few	TRBV30	CAWSVPSGQYF	TGTGCCTGGAGTGTACCATCCGGGCAGTACTTC
TRBD2	TRBJ2-3	.	TRBV9	CASSPGTSSDTQYF	TGTGCCAGCAGCCCCGGGACTAGCTCAGATACGCAGTATTTT
TRBD2	TRBJ2-1	few	TRBV11-3	CASSLEGTSGRSEQFF	TGTGCCAGCAGCTTAGAAGGGACTAGCGGGAGGAGTGAGCAGTTCTTC
TRBD1	TRBJ1-2	.	TRBV30	CAWSVETGGVGYTF	TGTGCCTGGAGTGTCGAGACAGGGGGCGTTGGCTACACCTTC
.	TRBJ1-2	.	TRBV15	CATSRGGAFNGYTF	TGTGCCACCAGCAGAGGGGGGGCGTTCAATGGCTACACCTTC
.	TRBJ2-7	.	TRBV7-2	CASSWPRDVNSYEQYF	TGTGCCAGCAGCTGGCCCCGGGACGTTAACTCCTACGAGCAGTACTTC
.	TRBJ1-1	once	TRBV25-1	CACGTRANTEAFF	TGTGCCTGCGGGACTAGAGCTAACACTGAAGCTTTCTTT
.	TRBJ2-1	.	TRBV5-1	CASSSNTGGDEQFF	TGCGCCAGCAGCTCGAATACAGGCGGGGATGAGCAGTTCTTC
TRBD2	TRBJ2-1	.	TRBV7-6	CASSHVSGGSYNEQFF	TGTGCCAGCAGCCACGTTAGCGGGGGGTCCTACAATGAGCAGTTCTTC
TRBD1	TRBJ1-1	.	TRBV2	CASRRTGDTEAFF	TGTGCCAGCAGGAGGACAGGGGATACTGAAGCTTTCTTT
TRBD2	TRBJ2-2	.	TRBV7-2	CASSPSPSGRRTGELFF	TGTGCCAGCAGCCCATCACCAAGCGGGAGAAGAACCGGGGAGCTGTTTTTT
TRBD1	TRBJ1-4	.	TRBV30	CAWHGTGNEKLFF	TGTGCCTGGCACGGGACAGGAAATGAAAAACTGTTTTTT
.	TRBJ1-1	.	TRBV18	CASSPRDTEAFF	TGTGCCAGCTCACCGCGGGACACTGAAGCTTTCTTT
TRBD1	TRBJ1-1	.	TRBV5-1	CASSFRQGAPNTEAFF	TGCGCCAGCAGCTTTCGACAGGGAGCCCCGAACACTGAAGCTTTCTTT
.	TRBJ2-7	.	TRBV14	CASSQVGQGPYEQYF	TGTGCCAGCAGCCAAGTCGGGCAGGGTCCCTACGAGCAGTACTTC
.	TRBJ2-1	.	TRBV6-6	CASSDPSIGEQFF	TGTGCCAGCAGTGACCCTAGCATCGGTGAGCAGTTCTTC
TRBD1	TRBJ2-7	.	TRBV19	CASSTGTGGYEQYF	TGTGCCAGTAGCACCGGGACAGGGGGTTACGAGCAGTACTTC
TRBD1	TRBJ1-4	once	TRBV5-1	CASSTGTGDEKLFF	TGCGCCAGCAGCACCGGGACAGGGGATGAAAAACTGTTTTTT
TRBD1	TRBJ1-1	.	TRBV4-2	CASSQDRMNTEAFF	TGTGCCAGCAGCCAGGACAGGATGAACACTGAAGCTTTCTTT
.	TRBJ2-7	.	TRBV11-3	CASSLEFGIQDEQYF	TGTGCCAGCAGCTTAGAATTCGGGATCCAGGACGAGCAGTACTTC
.	TRBJ1-5	.	TRBV5-4	CASSFNSNQPQHF	TGTGCCAGCAGCTTTAACAGCAATCAGCCCCAGCATTTT
.	TRBJ1-5	.	TRBV19	CASSRVQQPQHF	TGTGCCAGTAGTCGAGTACAGCAGCCCCAGCATTTT
.	TRBJ1-1	.	TRBV5-6	CASTLRTAWNTEAFF	TGTGCCAGCACGTTACGGACAGCCTGGAACACTGAAGCTTTCTTT
.	TRBJ1-1	.	TRBV19	CASSIRGSGSEAFF	TGTGCCAGTAGTATTCGGGGGAGCGGGTCTGAAGCTTTCTTT
TRBD2	TRBJ2-7	.	TRBV7-9	CASSFSSGRLSYEQYF	TGTGCCAGCAGCTTCTCTAGCGGGAGGCTCTCCTACGAGCAGTACTTC
.	TRBJ2-5	.	TRBV5-6	CASSLFIAPETQYF	TGTGCCAGCAGCTTATTTATAGCCCCAGAGACCCAGTACTTC
TRBD2	TRBJ2-1	.	TRBV4-3	CASSQAPGLADTHEQFF	TGCGCCAGCAGCCAGGCCCCGGGACTAGCGGACACGCATGAGCAGTTCTTC
.	TRBJ2-6	.	TRBV30	CAWSVRRALAGANVLTF	TGTGCCTGGAGTGTACGCAGGGCCCTAGCTGGGGCCAACGTCCTGACTTTC